This T cell receptor (beta chain) stems from a study of CD8 T cells in ankylosing spondylitis. Overall study results and limits: A motif in TCR beta, a set of roughly eight highly homologous variants, appeared characteristic of ankylosing spondylitis blood.

Each CDR3 protein gets one entry after TCRdb re-called the 5' RACE reads with MiXCR. The table has almost 400,000 distinct CDR3 sequences, more than 20% seen once. Worth noting for this clonotype: Its antigen remains unidentified.

The CDR3 is 14 residues long. V dropped 7 bases and J dropped 0 bases, with 10 bases sitting between them. Germline CDR1 is LNHDA and CDR2 is SQIVND (reference sequence). The clonotype comes from a male donor with ankylosing spondylitis. The sequencing sample was made of blood, either unsorted or a sorted T cell fraction (not recorded which). The V and J genes are TRBV19 and TRBJ2-1, with unresolved D. For the CDR3, the DNA is TGTGCCAGTAAGGACGGGCGCTCCTACAATGAGCAGTTCTTC. It yields the protein CASKDGRSYNEQFF.